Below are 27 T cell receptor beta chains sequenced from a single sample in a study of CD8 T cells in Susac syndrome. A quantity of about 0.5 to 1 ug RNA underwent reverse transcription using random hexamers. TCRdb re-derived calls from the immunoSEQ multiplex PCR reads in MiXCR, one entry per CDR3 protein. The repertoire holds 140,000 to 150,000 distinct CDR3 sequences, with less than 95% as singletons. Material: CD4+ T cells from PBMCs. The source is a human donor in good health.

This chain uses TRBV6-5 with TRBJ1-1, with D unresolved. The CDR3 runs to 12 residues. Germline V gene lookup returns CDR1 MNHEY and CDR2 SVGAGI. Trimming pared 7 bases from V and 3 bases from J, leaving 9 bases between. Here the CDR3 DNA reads TGTGCCAGCAAAGGGAGGTACACTGAAGCTTTCTTT. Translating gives CASKGRYTEAFF.

The CDR3 protein is CASSASTSFYGYTF. CDR3 sequence (DNA): TGTGCCAGCAGTGCTTCGACAAGCTTCTATGGCTACACCTTC. The chain has TRBV9 and TRBJ1-2; D unclear. CDR3 size: 14 residues. The germline gives CDR1 SGDLS, CDR2 YYNGEE. The ends were cut back, 5 bases at V and 4 bases at J, with 15 bases in the middle.

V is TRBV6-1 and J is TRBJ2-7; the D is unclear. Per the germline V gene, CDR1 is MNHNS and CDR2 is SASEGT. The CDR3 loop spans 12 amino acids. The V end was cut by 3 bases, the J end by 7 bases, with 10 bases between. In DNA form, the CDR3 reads TGTGCCAGCAGTGATGTGGGTGGTGAGCAGTACTTC. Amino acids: CASSDVGGEQYF.

The CDR3 loop reads CASSLSYQLQETQYF. The CDR3 coding sequence is TGTGCCAGCAGTTTATCGTACCAGCTTCAAGAGACCCAGTACTTC. V is TRBV27 and J is TRBJ2-5; no definite D call. Germline loops: CDR1 MNHEY, CDR2 SMNVEV (reference sequence). V lost 0 bases and J lost 2, with 10 bases in between. The CDR3 sequence is 15 residues long.

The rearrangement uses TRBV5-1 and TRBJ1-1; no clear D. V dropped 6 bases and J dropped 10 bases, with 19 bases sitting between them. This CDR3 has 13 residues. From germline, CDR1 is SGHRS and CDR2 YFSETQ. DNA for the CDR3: TGCGCCAGCAAGGCGTCTCCCGCCAGCATAGCTTTCTTT. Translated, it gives CASKASPASIAFF.

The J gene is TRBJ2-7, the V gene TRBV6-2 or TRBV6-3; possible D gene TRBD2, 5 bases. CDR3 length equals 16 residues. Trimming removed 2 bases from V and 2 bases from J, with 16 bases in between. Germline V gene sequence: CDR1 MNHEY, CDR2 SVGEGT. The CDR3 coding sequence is TGTGCCAGCAGTTACGGGAGCAACAAACTGACCTACGAGCAGTACTTC. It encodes CASSYGSNKLTYEQYF.

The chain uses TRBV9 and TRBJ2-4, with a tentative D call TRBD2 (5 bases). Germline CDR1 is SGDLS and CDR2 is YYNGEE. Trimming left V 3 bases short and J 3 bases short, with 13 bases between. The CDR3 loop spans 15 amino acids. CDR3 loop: CASSGESIGKNIQYF. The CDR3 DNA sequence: TGTGCCAGCAGCGGGGAGAGTATCGGCAAAAACATTCAGTACTTC.

CDR3: CAISEGEGQPQHF. The CDR3 bases are TGTGCCATCAGTGAAGGGGAGGGTCAGCCCCAGCATTTT. The V call is TRBV10-3, the J call TRBJ1-5; possible D gene TRBD1, 5 bases. Germline lookup yields CDR1 ENHRY and CDR2 SYGVKD. This CDR3 contains 13 residues. V shed 3 bases and J shed 6 bases, with 9 bases lying between them.

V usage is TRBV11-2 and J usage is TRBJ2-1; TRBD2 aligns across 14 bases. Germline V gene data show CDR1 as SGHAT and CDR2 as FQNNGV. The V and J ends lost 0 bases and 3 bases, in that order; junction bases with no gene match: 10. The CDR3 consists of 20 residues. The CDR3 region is CASSLDPGLAGDLDYNEQFF. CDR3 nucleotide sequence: TGTGCCAGCAGCTTAGACCCGGGACTAGCGGGAGACTTAGACTACAATGAGCAGTTCTTC.

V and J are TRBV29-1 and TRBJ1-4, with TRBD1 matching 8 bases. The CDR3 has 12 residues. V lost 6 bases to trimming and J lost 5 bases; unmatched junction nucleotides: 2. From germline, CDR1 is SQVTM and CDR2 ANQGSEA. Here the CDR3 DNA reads TGCAGCGTCCGACAGGGGAATGAAAAACTGTTTTTT. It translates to CSVRQGNEKLFF.

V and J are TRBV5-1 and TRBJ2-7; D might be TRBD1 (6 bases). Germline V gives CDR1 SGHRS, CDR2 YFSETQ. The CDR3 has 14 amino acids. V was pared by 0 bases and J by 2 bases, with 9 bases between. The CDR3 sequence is CASSLVDRPYEQYF. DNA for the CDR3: TGCGCCAGCAGCTTGGTTGACAGGCCCTACGAGCAGTACTTC.

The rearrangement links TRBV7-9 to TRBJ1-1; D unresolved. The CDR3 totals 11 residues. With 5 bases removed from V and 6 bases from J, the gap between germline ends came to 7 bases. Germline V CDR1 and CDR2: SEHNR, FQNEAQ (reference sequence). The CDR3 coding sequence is TGTGCCAGCAGCCGCGCCGCTGAAGCTTTCTTT. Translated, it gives CASSRAAEAFF.

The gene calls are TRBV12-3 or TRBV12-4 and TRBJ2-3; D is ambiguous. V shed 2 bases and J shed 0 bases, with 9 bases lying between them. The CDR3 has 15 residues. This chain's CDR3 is CASSLRRPSTDTQYF. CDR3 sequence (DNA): TGTGCCAGCAGTTTAAGGCGTCCCAGCACAGATACGCAGTATTTT.

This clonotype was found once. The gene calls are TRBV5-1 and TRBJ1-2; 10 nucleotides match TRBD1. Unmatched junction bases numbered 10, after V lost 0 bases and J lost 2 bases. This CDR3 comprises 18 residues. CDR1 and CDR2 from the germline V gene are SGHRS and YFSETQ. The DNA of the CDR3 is TGCGCCAGCAGCTTGGACGCCCTCGACAGGGGGCAGAACTATGGCTACACCTTC. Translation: CASSLDALDRGQNYGYTF. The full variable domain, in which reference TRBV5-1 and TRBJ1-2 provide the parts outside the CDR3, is KAGVTQTPRYLIKTRGQQVTLSCSPISGHRSVSWYQQTPGQGLQFLFEYFSETQRNKGNFPGRFSGRQFSNSRSEMNVSTLELGDSALYLCASSLDALDRGQNYGYTFGSGTRLTVV.

The CDR3 DNA follows: TGTGCCACCAGCAGACCAAGCGGGAGTAGCCACAATGAGCAGTTCTTC. This translates into CATSRPSGSSHNEQFF. The chain employs TRBV15 and TRBJ2-1; 8 nucleotides agree with TRBD2. Germline V gives CDR1 LNHNV, CDR2 YYDKDF (reference sequence). CDR3 size: 16 residues. V lost 2 bases, J lost 5 bases, and 8 bases stayed unmatched.

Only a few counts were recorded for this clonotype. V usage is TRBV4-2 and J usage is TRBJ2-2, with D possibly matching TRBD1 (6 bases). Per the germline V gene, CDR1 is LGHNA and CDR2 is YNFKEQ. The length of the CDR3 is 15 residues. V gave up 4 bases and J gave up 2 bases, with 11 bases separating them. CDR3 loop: CASSLRTENTGELFF. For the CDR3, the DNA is TGTGCCAGCAGCCTCAGGACAGAAAACACCGGGGAGCTGTTTTTT.

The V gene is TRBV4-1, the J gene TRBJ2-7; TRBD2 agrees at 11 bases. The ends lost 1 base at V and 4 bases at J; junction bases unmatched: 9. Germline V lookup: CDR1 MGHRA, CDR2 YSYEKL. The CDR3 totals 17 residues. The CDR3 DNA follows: TGCGCCAGCAGCCAAGGGGGTACTAGCGGGAGACGATACGAGCAGTACTTC. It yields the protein CASSQGGTSGRRYEQYF.

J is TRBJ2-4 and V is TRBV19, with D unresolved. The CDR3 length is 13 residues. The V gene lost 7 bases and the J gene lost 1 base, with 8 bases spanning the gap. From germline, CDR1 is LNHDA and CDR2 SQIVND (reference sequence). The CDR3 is CASNEAAKNIQYF. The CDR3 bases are TGTGCCAGTAACGAGGCGGCCAAAAACATTCAGTACTTC.

CDR3 sequence: CASISGNQPQHF. As DNA, the CDR3 is TGTGCCAGTATATCAGGGAACCAGCCCCAGCATTTT. The chain uses TRBV19 and TRBJ1-5; maybe TRBD1 (5 bases). With 7 bases removed from V and 7 bases from J, the gap between germline ends came to 11 bases. The CDR3 consists of 12 residues. Germline values: CDR1 LNHDA, CDR2 SQIVND (reference sequence).

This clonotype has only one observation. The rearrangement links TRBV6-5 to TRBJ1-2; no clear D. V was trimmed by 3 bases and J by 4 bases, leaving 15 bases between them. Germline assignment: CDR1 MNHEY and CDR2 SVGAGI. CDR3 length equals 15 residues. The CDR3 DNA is TGTGCCAGCAGTTATGCTGGCGACCAAGGCTATGGCTACACCTTC. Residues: CASSYAGDQGYGYTF.

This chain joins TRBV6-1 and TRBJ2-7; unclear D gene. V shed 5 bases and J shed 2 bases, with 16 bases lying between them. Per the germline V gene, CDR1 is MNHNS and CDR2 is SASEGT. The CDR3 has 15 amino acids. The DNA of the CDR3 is TGTGCCAGCAGTAGTACACCCCAGTCTACCTACGAGCAGTACTTC. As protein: CASSSTPQSTYEQYF.

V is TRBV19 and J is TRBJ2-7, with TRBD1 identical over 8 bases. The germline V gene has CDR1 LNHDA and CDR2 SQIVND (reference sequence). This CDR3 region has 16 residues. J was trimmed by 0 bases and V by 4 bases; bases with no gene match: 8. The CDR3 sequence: CASSSYGQGSSYEQYF. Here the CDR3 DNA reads TGTGCCAGTAGTAGCTACGGACAGGGATCCTCCTACGAGCAGTACTTC. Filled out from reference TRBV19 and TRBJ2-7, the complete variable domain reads DGGITQSPKYLFRKEGQNVTLSCEQNLNHDAMYWYRQDPGQGLRLIYYSQIVNDFQKGDIAEGYSVSREKKESFPLTVTSAQKNPTAFYLCASSSYGQGSSYEQYFGPGTRLTVT.

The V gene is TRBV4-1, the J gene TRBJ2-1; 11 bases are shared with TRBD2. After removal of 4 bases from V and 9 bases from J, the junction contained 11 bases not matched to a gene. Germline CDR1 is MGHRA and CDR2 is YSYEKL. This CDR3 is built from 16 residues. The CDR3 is CASSPQGVAGGREQFF. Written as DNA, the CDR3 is TGCGCCAGCAGCCCTCAAGGGGTAGCGGGAGGGCGTGAGCAGTTCTTC.

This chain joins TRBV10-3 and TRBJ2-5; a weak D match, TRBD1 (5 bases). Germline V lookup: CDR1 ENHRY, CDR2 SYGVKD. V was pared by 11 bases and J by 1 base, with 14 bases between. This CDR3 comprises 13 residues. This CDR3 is CASVDSPQETQYF. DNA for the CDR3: TGTGCCTCCGTAGACAGTCCCCAAGAGACCCAGTACTTC.

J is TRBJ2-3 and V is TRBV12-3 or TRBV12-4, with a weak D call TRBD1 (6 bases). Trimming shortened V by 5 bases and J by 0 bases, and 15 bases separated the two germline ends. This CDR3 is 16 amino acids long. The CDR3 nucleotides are TGTGCCAGCAGTCCTCAGGGGACACAAAGCACAGATACGCAGTATTTT. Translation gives CASSPQGTQSTDTQYF.

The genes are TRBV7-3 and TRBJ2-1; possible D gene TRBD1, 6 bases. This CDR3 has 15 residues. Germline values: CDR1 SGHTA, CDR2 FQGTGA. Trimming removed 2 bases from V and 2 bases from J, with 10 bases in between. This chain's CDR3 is CASSLGQRTYNEQFF. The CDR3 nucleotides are TGTGCCAGCAGCTTAGGACAGCGGACCTACAATGAGCAGTTCTTC.

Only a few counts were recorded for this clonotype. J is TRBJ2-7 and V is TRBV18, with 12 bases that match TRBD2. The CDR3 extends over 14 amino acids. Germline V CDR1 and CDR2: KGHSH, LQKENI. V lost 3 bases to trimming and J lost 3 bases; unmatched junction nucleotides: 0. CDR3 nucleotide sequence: TGTGCCAGCTCACCGGGACTAGCGGGCTACGAGCAGTACTTC. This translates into CASSPGLAGYEQYF.